The next 31 T cell receptor beta chains were all read from a single sample in a study of preoperative IRX-2 immunotherapy in early breast cancer (dated by TCRdb to the late 2010s). The treatment or condition label here, explained by the study, means: preoperative locoregional IRX-2 cytokine immunotherapy. The protocol used for the library was the immunoSEQ multiplex PCR assay. In TCRdb, the immuneACCESS table is reduced to in-frame sequences with V and J assigned. These tables do not hold every clone; where another copy was compared, an unresolved V gene accounts for under half, and the others remain unexplained. The table for this sample lists roughly 43,000 clones; about 94% of them were counted only once. The ten largest account for about 1.6% of the sample. The source was tumor tissue, collected after IRX-2 immunotherapy. The receptors shown here come from a human donor with breast cancer.

Here the CDR3 DNA reads TGTGCCAGCGTTCTTACAGGGTCAGATACGCAGTATTTT. Translated: CASVLTGSDTQYF. V and J are TRBV6-6 and TRBJ2-3; possibly TRBD1 for D (6 bases). Germline V gene sequence: CDR1 MNHNY, CDR2 SVGAGI (reference sequence). With 8 bases removed from V and 4 bases from J, the gap between germline ends came to 13 bases. The CDR3 consists of 13 residues.

This chain links TRBV28 with TRBJ1-6; no clear D. Germline lookup yields CDR1 MDHEN and CDR2 SYDVKM. The length of the CDR3 is 15 residues. The V end was cut by 5 bases, the J end by 9 bases, with 17 bases between. The CDR3 region is CASSLPGPAVSPLHF. The CDR3 coding sequence is TGTGCCAGCAGTCTCCCCGGGCCGGCGGTTTCACCCCTCCACTTT. Full variable domain (remainder filled in from reference TRBV28 and TRBJ1-6): DVKVTQSSRYLVKRTGEKVFLECVQDMDHENMFWYRQDPGLGLRLIYFSYDVKMKEKGDIPEGYSVSREKKERFSLILESASTNQTSMYLCASSLPGPAVSPLHFGNGTRLTVT.

This chain uses TRBV28 with TRBJ2-3; 13 bases align to TRBD2. Germline V lookup: CDR1 MDHEN, CDR2 SYDVKM. CDR3 length equals 13 residues. This chain's CDR3 is CALAGGGTDTQYF. CDR3 nucleotides: TGTGCACTAGCGGGAGGGGGCACAGATACGCAGTATTTT.

This chain links TRBV29-1 with TRBJ2-4; no clear D. V lost 5 bases, J lost 1 base, and 6 bases lay in between. The CDR3 has 12 amino acids. Germline CDR1 and CDR2: SQVTM and ANQGSEA. CDR3 sequence reads: CSVRVAKNIQYF. CDR3 nucleotides: TGCAGCGTTAGGGTGGCCAAAAACATTCAGTACTTC.

The genes are TRBV5-4 and TRBJ1-2; D remains unclear. V was shortened by 1 base and J by 1 base, with 5 bases between the two germline ends. The CDR3 sequence is 13 residues long. CDR1 is SGHNT, CDR2 YYREEE, per germline (reference sequence). The CDR3 loop reads CASSLYDNYGYTF. CDR3 DNA sequence: TGTGCCAGCAGCTTGTATGATAACTATGGCTACACCTTC. The whole variable domain, filled in from reference TRBV5-4 and TRBJ1-2, reads ETGVTQSPTHLIKTRGQQVTLRCSSQSGHNTVSWYQQALGQGPQFIFQYYREEENGRGNFPPRFSGLQFPNYSSELNVNALELDDSALYLCASSLYDNYGYTFGSGTRLTVV.

In regard to this clone: A junction boundary mismatches the germline segment, possibly from a read error. The same CDR3 can be traced to other DNA sequences in this sample. V and J are TRBV7-3 and TRBJ1-2, with no clear D. The CDR3 loop spans 13 amino acids. Germline lookup yields CDR1 SGHTA and CDR2 FQGTGA. DNA for the CDR3: TGTGCCAGCAGCCTAACTCCCAGCTATGGCTACACCTTC. It codes for CASSLTPSYGYTF.

The chain combines TRBV9 with TRBJ2-3; 7 bases line up with TRBD2. CDR3 length: 15 amino acids. V lost 1 base to trimming and J lost 2 bases; unmatched junction nucleotides: 4. CDR1 SGDLS and CDR2 YYNGEE come from the germline V gene. The CDR3 here is CASSVLGGITDTQYF. Written as DNA, the CDR3 is TGTGCCAGCAGCGTACTGGGGGGGATCACAGATACGCAGTATTTT.

The V call is TRBV5-8, the J call TRBJ1-4, with D perhaps matching TRBD1 (5 bases). With 0 bases removed from V and 4 bases from J, the gap between germline ends came to 10 bases. The germline gives CDR1 SGHTS, CDR2 YDEGEE. There are 15 residues in the CDR3. CDR3 DNA sequence: TGTGCCAGCAGCTTGGATCAGGGATTTAATGAAAAACTGTTTTTT. It encodes CASSLDQGFNEKLFF.

CDR3 nucleotide sequence: TGTGCCAGCAGTTCCGGACTAGCGGGAGAAGAGACCCAGTACTTC. It yields the protein CASSSGLAGEETQYF. The V call is TRBV28, the J call TRBJ2-5; 13 nucleotides agree with TRBD2. Germline CDR1 reads MDHEN; CDR2 reads SYDVKM. Unmatched junction bases numbered 2, after V lost 4 bases and J lost 3 bases. The CDR3 loop spans 15 amino acids. Full variable domain (rest looked up from reference TRBV28 and TRBJ2-5): DVKVTQSSRYLVKRTGEKVFLECVQDMDHENMFWYRQDPGLGLRLIYFSYDVKMKEKGDIPEGYSVSREKKERFSLILESASTNQTSMYLCASSSGLAGEETQYFGPGTRLLVL.

V and J are TRBV5-1 and TRBJ1-2; no reliable D call. V gave up 0 bases and J gave up 6 bases, with 9 bases separating them. The CDR3 has 13 amino acids. The germline gives CDR1 SGHRS, CDR2 YFSETQ. CDR3 coding DNA: TGCGCCAGCAGCTTGGCCAAGATAGATGGCTACACCTTC. Protein sequence: CASSLAKIDGYTF.

The chain recombines TRBV5-4 with TRBJ2-1; D not certain. There are 16 residues in the CDR3. The germline V gene encodes CDR1 SGHNT and CDR2 YYREEE (reference sequence). Trimming took off 2 bases at V and 4 bases at J, with 16 bases between the two ends. This CDR3 is CASSFSTGSTYNEQFF. CDR3 nucleotides: TGTGCCAGCAGCTTCTCTACCGGTTCGACGTACAATGAGCAGTTCTTC.

This chain joins TRBV2 and TRBJ1-2; no firm D call. Germline CDR1 and CDR2: SNHLY and FYNNEI. With 1 base removed from V and 7 bases from J, the gap between germline ends came to 10 bases. This CDR3 region has 13 residues. The CDR3 reads CASSEEHWGGYTF. The CDR3 nucleotides are TGTGCCAGCAGTGAAGAACACTGGGGTGGCTACACCTTC.

This rearrangement joins TRBV27 to TRBJ1-1, with no clear D. Germline assignment: CDR1 MNHEY and CDR2 SMNVEV (reference sequence). The V end lost 3 bases, the J end lost 3 bases, and 11 bases lay between the germline ends. CDR3 length equals 14 residues. Here the CDR3 reads CASSFWASDTEAFF. The CDR3 bases are TGTGCCAGCAGTTTTTGGGCTTCGGACACTGAAGCTTTCTTT.

V is TRBV9 and J is TRBJ2-3; 7 bases map to TRBD1. The germline gives CDR1 SGDLS, CDR2 YYNGEE. CDR3 length equals 14 residues. V shed 4 bases, J shed 2 bases, and the junction held 4 bases outside the gene matches. CDR3 protein: CASSMRGPTDTQYF. CDR3 DNA sequence: TGTGCCAGCAGCATGAGGGGGCCCACAGATACGCAGTATTTT.

Only a few counts were recorded for this clone. CDR3 protein: CASSLSRDRVTGELFF. For the CDR3, the DNA is TGTGCCAGCAGTTTAAGCCGGGACAGGGTGACCGGGGAGCTGTTTTTT. The chain has TRBV27 and TRBJ2-2; 9 bases are shared with TRBD1. CDR1 is MNHEY and CDR2 is SMNVEV in the germline V gene (reference sequence). The CDR3 has 16 amino acids. V lost 2 bases to trimming and J lost 5 bases; unmatched junction nucleotides: 6.

The chain is built from TRBV5-4 and TRBJ1-1; 7 nucleotides match TRBD1. CDR3 length: 13 amino acids. The V gene end was trimmed by 4 bases and the J gene end by 11 bases; junction bases not matched to a gene: 11. Germline values: CDR1 SGHNT, CDR2 YYREEE (reference sequence). The CDR3 reads CASSPEQGRVAFF. CDR3 DNA sequence: TGTGCCAGCAGCCCGGAACAGGGGCGCGTGGCTTTCTTT.

This sequence joins TRBV7-3 and TRBJ2-3; 8 positions match TRBD2. Germline CDR1 reads SGHTA; CDR2 reads FQGTGA. The trim removed 5 bases at V and 1 base at J, leaving 8 bases unmatched. This CDR3 has 16 residues. The DNA for the CDR3 is TGTGCCAGCAGCCTCGGGGGGGGTGGCCGCACAGATACGCAGTATTTT. Translation gives CASSLGGGGRTDTQYF.

This chain connects TRBV27 to TRBJ2-7, with no clear D. The CDR3 extends over 12 amino acids. CDR1 MNHEY and CDR2 SMNVEV come from the germline V gene (reference sequence). Trimming removed 2 bases at V and 7 bases at J, with 9 bases between. Written as DNA, the CDR3 is TGTGCCAGCAGTTTACAAGACGGAGAGCAGTACTTC. Its protein is CASSLQDGEQYF.

The chain couples TRBV7-2 to TRBJ1-2; D gene unclear. V lost 5 bases, J lost 8 bases, and 12 bases lay in between. CDR3 size: 12 residues. From germline, CDR1 is SGHTA and CDR2 FQGNSA. DNA for the CDR3: TGTGCCAGCAGCGTTGGCGGCGGAGGCTACACCTTC. Protein product: CASSVGGGGYTF.

This chain joins TRBV4-1 and TRBJ1-1; TRBD1 matches 8 bases. The CDR3 spans 14 residues. The J segment lost 5 bases and the V segment lost 4 bases, leaving 6 bases of the junction unmatched. CDR1 and CDR2 from the germline V gene are MGHRA and YSYEKL. Here the CDR3 reads CASSPTGDLTEAFF. The CDR3 nucleotides are TGCGCCAGCAGCCCGACAGGGGACTTAACTGAAGCTTTCTTT.

The chain uses TRBV6-5 and TRBJ2-3; D not certain. CDR3 length equals 14 residues. V was shortened by 8 bases and J by 0 bases, with 12 bases between the two germline ends. Germline V lookup: CDR1 MNHEY, CDR2 SVGAGI. The CDR3 reads CASQLIPSTDTQYF. CDR3 sequence (DNA): TGTGCCAGCCAACTAATCCCCAGCACAGATACGCAGTATTTT.

The rearrangement joins TRBV29-1 to TRBJ2-5; no clear D gene. The CDR3 loop spans 12 amino acids. Trimming pared 3 bases from V and 3 bases from J, leaving 8 bases between. Germline V gene data show CDR1 as SQVTM and CDR2 as ANQGSEA. CDR3 in DNA: TGCAGCGTTGACCCTAGTGAAGAGACCCAGTACTTC. The encoded protein is CSVDPSEETQYF.

The V call is TRBV5-6, the J call TRBJ2-3, with D perhaps matching TRBD2 (5 bases). V was shortened by 4 bases and J by 3 bases, with 27 bases between the two germline ends. This CDR3 region has 19 residues. Per germline, CDR1 SGHDT and CDR2 YYEEEE. The CDR3 region has the DNA TGTGCCAGCAGCCTTCTCATTGTCGGGGATTTTTGGATAACAGATACGCAGTATTTT. Translation gives CASSLLIVGDFWITDTQYF.

This sequence joins TRBV5-6 and TRBJ1-4; TRBD1 is a possible D gene (6 bases). V shed 6 bases and J shed 0 bases, with 21 bases lying between them. From germline, CDR1 is SGHDT and CDR2 YYEEEE. The CDR3 contains 18 residues. CDR3 in DNA: TGTGCCAGCAACGTGGTCGGGGGGCCTATTGCAACTAATGAAAAACTGTTTTTT. Its protein product is CASNVVGGPIATNEKLFF.

The V and J genes are TRBV18 and TRBJ2-5; 9 bases map to TRBD1. Germline V lookup: CDR1 KGHSH, CDR2 LQKENI. Unmatched junction bases numbered 14, after V lost 6 bases and J lost 3 bases. The CDR3 is 17 amino acids. The CDR3 coding sequence is TGTGCCAGCTCCCCAGTGATCGGGACAGGGCGGGAAGAGACCCAGTACTTC. It yields the protein CASSPVIGTGREETQYF. The full variable domain, rest sourced from reference TRBV18 and TRBJ2-5, is NAGVMQNPRHLVRRRGQEARLRCSPMKGHSHVYWYRQLPEEGLKFMVYLQKENIIDESGMPKERFSAEFPKEGPSILRIQQVVRGDSAAYFCASSPVIGTGREETQYFGPGTRLLVL.

The chain uses TRBV14 and TRBJ1-2, with D perhaps TRBD1 (5 bases). Germline V lookup: CDR1 SGHDN, CDR2 FVKESK. The CDR3 loop spans 13 amino acids. V was clipped by 1 base and J by 2 bases, with 5 bases between them. CDR3 protein: CASSQGQNYGYTF. In DNA form, the CDR3 reads TGTGCCAGCAGCCAAGGACAGAACTATGGCTACACCTTC.

This chain links TRBV30 with TRBJ1-1; D is perhaps TRBD1 (5 bases). The CDR3 is 13 residues long. Trimming stripped 0 bases from V and 6 bases from J, with 11 bases between. Germline assignment: CDR1 GTSNPN and CDR2 SVGIG (reference sequence). CDR3 in amino acids: CAWSVSGGAEAFF. In DNA form, the CDR3 reads TGTGCCTGGAGTGTATCCGGGGGGGCTGAAGCTTTCTTT.

This clone came up once. The chain links TRBV27 to TRBJ1-2; 8 bases map to TRBD1. Germline V gene data show CDR1 as MNHEY and CDR2 as SMNVEV (reference sequence). This CDR3 spans 16 amino acids. The J segment lost 5 bases and the V segment lost 6 bases, leaving 14 bases of the junction unmatched. The CDR3, as DNA: TGTGCCAGCAGAACCGCCCCAGGGGGCACGGAGTATGGCTACACCTTC. Amino acids: CASRTAPGGTEYGYTF.

This sequence joins TRBV4-2 and TRBJ2-5; no clear D gene. Looked up from germline, CDR1 is LGHNA and CDR2 is YNFKEQ. Trimming stripped 1 base from V and 2 bases from J, with 8 bases between. The CDR3 consists of 14 residues. The CDR3 region is CASSQVSGQETQYF. The CDR3 DNA follows: TGTGCCAGCAGCCAAGTTTCTGGGCAAGAGACCCAGTACTTC.

The CDR3, as DNA: TGTGCCTGGAGTACCACAAGGGGGGCGGCCGGGGAGCTGTTTTTT. This encodes CAWSTTRGAAGELFF. J is TRBJ2-2 and V is TRBV30, with D perhaps being TRBD1 or TRBD2 (6 bases each). Trimming shortened V by 2 bases and J by 6 bases, and 16 bases separated the two germline ends. Germline CDR1 GTSNPN, CDR2 SVGIG (reference sequence). This CDR3 has 15 amino acids.

The chain employs TRBV7-2 and TRBJ2-3; 11 bases match TRBD2. V lost 2 bases and J lost 2; bases outside the gene matches: 6. Per the germline V gene, CDR1 is SGHTA and CDR2 is FQGNSA. This CDR3 region has 17 residues. This CDR3 reads CASSLSLAGGLTDTQYF. CDR3 nucleotide sequence: TGTGCCAGCAGCTTATCCCTAGCGGGGGGCCTCACAGATACGCAGTATTTT.